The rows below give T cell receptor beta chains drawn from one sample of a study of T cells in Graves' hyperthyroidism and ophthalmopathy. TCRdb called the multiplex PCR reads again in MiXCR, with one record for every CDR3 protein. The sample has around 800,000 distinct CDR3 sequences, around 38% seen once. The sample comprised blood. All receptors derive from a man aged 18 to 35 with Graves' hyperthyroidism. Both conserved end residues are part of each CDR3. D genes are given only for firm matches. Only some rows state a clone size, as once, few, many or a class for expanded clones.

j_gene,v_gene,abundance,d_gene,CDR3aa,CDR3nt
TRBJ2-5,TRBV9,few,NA,CASSGGKETQYF,TGTGCCAGCAGCGGGGGGAAAGAGACCCAGTACTTC
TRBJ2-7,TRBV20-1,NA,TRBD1,CSAHRDRGPYEQYF,TGCAGTGCCCACCGGGACAGGGGACCCTACGAGCAGTACTTC
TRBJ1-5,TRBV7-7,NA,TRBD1,CASSQGQGARETQHF,TGTGCTAGCAGCCAGGGACAGGGGGCAAGAGAGACCCAGCATTTT
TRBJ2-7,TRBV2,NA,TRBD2,CASSYARGLAEDCEQYF,TGTGCCAGCAGTTACGCCCGGGGACTAGCGGAAGACTGCGAGCAGTACTTC
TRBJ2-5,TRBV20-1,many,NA,CSARGDGGPGTQYF,TGCAGTGCTCGCGGTGATGGGGGCCCAGGGACCCAGTACTTC
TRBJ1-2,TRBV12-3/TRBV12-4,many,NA,CASTQRDDGYTF,TGTGCCAGCACCCAGAGGGACGATGGCTACACCTTC
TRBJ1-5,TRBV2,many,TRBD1,CASSSGTGDYQPQHF,TGTGCCAGCAGTTCCGGGACAGGGGACTATCAGCCCCAGCATTTT
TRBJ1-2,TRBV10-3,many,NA,CAISDLGAFYGYTF,TGTGCCATCAGTGACCTGGGGGCTTTCTATGGCTACACCTTC
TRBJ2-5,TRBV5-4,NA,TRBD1,CASSGGRRDRGEEAQYF,TGTGCCAGCAGCGGAGGACGCAGGGACAGGGGAGAAGAGGCCCAGTACTTC
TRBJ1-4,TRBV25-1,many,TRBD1,CASSEGGRGNEKLFF,TGTGCCAGCAGTGAAGGGGGCAGGGGGAATGAAAAACTGTTTTTT
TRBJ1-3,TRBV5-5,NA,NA,CASSQEDSPGNTIYF,TGTGCCAGCAGCCAAGAGGACAGCCCTGGAAACACCATATATTTT
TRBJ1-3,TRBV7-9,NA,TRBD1,CASSLGADRAGNTIYF,TGTGCCAGCAGCTTAGGGGCGGACAGGGCTGGAAACACCATATATTTT
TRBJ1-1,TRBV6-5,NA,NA,CASWRRGTEAFF,TGTGCCAGCTGGCGCAGGGGTACTGAAGCTTTCTTT
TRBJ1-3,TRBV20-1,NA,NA,CSARDTHRDTIYF,TGCAGTGCTAGAGATACTCACCGGGACACCATATATTTT
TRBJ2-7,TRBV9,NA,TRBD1,CASSPPGTGGHEQYF,TGTGCCAGCAGCCCGCCCGGGACAGGGGGACACGAGCAGTACTTC
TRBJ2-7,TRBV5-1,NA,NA,CASSLSGDFGEQYF,TGCGCCAGCAGCTTGTCCGGGGACTTTGGGGAGCAGTACTTC
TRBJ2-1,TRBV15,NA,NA,CATSRDSGHEQFF,TGTGCCACCAGCAGAGATTCCGGACATGAGCAGTTCTTC
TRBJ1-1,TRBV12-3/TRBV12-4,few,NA,CASTLTGWTETFF,TGTGCCAGCACCCTCACGGGGTGGACTGAAACTTTCTTT
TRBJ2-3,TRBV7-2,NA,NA,CASSSEFTDTQYF,TGTGCCAGCAGCTCGGAGTTCACAGATACGCAGTATTTT
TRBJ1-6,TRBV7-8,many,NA,CASGQTLGNSPLHF,TGTGCCAGCGGACAGACCCTCGGGAATTCACCCCTCCACTTT
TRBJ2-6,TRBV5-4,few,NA,CASSRAEKGANVLTF,TGTGCCAGCAGTAGGGCCGAAAAAGGGGCCAACGTCCTGACTTTC
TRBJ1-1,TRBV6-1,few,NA,CASSVVTQSHPEAFF,TGTGCCAGCAGTGTAGTTACCCAGAGCCACCCCGAAGCTTTCTTT
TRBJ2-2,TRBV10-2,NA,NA,CASSDPTGGELFF,TGCGCCAGCAGTGATCCGACAGGCGGGGAGCTGTTTTTT
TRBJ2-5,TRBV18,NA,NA,CASSNNIQETQYF,TGTGCCAGCTCCAATAACATTCAAGAGACCCAGTACTTC
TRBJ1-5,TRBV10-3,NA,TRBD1,CAISGDRDRPQHF,TGTGCCATCAGCGGTGACAGGGACCGGCCCCAGCATTTT
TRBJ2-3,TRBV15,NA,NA,CATSSRRTSLDTQYF,TGTGCCACCAGCTCCCGCCGAACTAGCTTGGATACGCAGTATTTT
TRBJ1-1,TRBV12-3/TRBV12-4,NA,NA,CASTPSANNWLTEAFF,TGTGCCAGCACCCCGTCGGCTAACAACTGGCTCACTGAAGCTTTCTTT
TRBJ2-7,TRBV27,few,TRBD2,CASSLSGGVEQYF,TGTGCCAGCAGTTTATCGGGAGGGGTTGAGCAGTACTTC
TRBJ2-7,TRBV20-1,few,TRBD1,CSARVEDRIGNEQYF,TGCAGTGCTAGAGTCGAGGACAGGATTGGGAACGAGCAGTACTTC
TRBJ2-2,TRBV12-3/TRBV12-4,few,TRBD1,CASSALTGQGNTGELFF,TGTGCCAGCAGTGCTCTAACGGGACAGGGGAACACCGGGGAGCTGTTTTTT
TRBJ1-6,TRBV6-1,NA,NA,CASSDLRKPDSPLHF,TGTGCCAGCAGTGATTTGAGGAAACCAGATTCACCCCTCCACTTT
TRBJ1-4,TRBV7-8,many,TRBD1,CASSLGGDRGLKLFF,TGTGCCAGCAGCTTAGGTGGGGACAGGGGCCTAAAACTGTTTTTT
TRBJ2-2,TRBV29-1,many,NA,CSVRYTGELFF,TGCAGCGTCAGATACACCGGGGAGCTGTTTTTT
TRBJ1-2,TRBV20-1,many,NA,CSARDSRRVNYGYTF,TGCAGTGCTAGAGATAGCAGGAGGGTTAACTATGGCTACACCTTC
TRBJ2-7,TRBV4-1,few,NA,CASSQEWRYEQYF,TGCGCCAGCAGCCAAGAATGGCGATACGAGCAGTACTTC
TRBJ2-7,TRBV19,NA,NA,CASSTVPGSYEQYF,TGTGCCAGTAGTACAGTCCCCGGTTCCTACGAGCAGTACTTC
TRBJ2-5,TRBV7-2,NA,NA,CASSPESYGGGETQYF,TGTGCCAGCAGCCCGGAGAGTTACGGAGGAGGGGAGACCCAGTACTTC
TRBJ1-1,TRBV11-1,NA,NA,CASGTGSPEAFF,TGTGCCAGCGGAACAGGGTCCCCTGAAGCTTTCTTT
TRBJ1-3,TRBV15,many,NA,CATKAGNRNTIYF,TGTGCCACCAAGGCAGGGAATAGAAACACCATATATTTT
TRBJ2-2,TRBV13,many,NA,CASSELTGELFF,TGTGCCAGCAGCGAACTCACCGGGGAGCTGTTTTTT
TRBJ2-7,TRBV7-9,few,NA,CASSLRSDYPDEQYF,TGTGCCAGCAGCTTGCGGTCGGACTACCCCGACGAGCAGTACTTC
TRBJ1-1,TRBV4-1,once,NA,CASSRDRKNTEAFF,TGCGCCAGCAGCCGAGACAGAAAGAACACTGAAGCTTTCTTT
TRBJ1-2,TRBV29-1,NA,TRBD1,CSVIQGASGYTF,TGCAGCGTCATACAGGGGGCTTCTGGCTACACCTTC
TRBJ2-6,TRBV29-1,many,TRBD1,CSVAQQGAIFSGANVLTF,TGCAGCGTCGCCCAACAGGGGGCGATTTTCTCTGGGGCCAACGTCCTGACTTTC
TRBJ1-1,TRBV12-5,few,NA,CASGLRVGKNTEAFF,TGTGCTAGTGGTTTGCGAGTGGGCAAGAACACTGAAGCTTTCTTT
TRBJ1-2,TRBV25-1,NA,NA,CASSPLGAGTYGYTF,TGTGCCAGCAGTCCGCTAGGGGCGGGCACTTATGGCTACACCTTC
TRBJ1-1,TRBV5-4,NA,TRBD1,CASSRDRGRAFF,TGTGCCAGCAGCCGGGACAGGGGGCGAGCTTTCTTT
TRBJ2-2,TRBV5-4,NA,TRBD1,CPSSWDRGTGELFF,TGTCCCAGCAGCTGGGACAGGGGCACCGGGGAGCTGTTTTTT
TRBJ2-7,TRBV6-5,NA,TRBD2,CASSYVGLAYEQYF,TGTGCCAGCAGTTATGTGGGACTAGCCTACGAGCAGTACTTC
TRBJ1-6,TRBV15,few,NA,CATSRDGKTIGSPLHF,TGTGCCACCAGCAGAGATGGAAAAACTATAGGTTCACCCCTCCACTTT
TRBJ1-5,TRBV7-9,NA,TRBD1,CASRSHIATGDSSNQPQHF,TGTGCCAGCAGGTCCCACATCGCCACCGGGGACAGCAGCAATCAGCCCCAGCATTTT
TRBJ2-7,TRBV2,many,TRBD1,CASSEGQGSDEQYF,TGTGCCAGCAGTGAAGGACAGGGTTCAGACGAGCAGTACTTC
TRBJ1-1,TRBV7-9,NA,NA,CASSSPAEHPEAFF,TGTGCCAGCAGCTCACCAGCAGAGCATCCTGAAGCTTTCTTT
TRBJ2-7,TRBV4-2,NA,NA,CASSQDVQTWFF,TGTGCCAGCAGCCAAGATGTACAGACTTGGTTCTTC
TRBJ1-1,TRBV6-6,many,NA,CASSPTGDVAFF,TGTGCCAGCAGCCCGACGGGTGATGTAGCTTTCTTT